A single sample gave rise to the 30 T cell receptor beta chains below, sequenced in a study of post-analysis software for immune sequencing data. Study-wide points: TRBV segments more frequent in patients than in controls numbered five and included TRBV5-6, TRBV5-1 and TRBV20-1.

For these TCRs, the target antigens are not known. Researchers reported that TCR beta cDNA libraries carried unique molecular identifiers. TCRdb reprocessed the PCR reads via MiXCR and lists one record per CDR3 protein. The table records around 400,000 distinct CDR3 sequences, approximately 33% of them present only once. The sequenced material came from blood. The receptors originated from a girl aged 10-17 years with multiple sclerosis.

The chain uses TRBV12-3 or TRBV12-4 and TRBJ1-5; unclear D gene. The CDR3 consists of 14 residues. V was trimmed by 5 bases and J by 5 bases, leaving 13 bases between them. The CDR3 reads CASSTRDGYQPQHF. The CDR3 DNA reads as TGTGCCAGCAGTACCCGAGACGGTTATCAGCCCCAGCATTTT.

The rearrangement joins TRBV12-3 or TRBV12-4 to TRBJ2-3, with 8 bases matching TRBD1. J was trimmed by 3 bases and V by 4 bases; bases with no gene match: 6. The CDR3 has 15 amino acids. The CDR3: CASSSGQGPTDTQYF. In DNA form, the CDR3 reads TGTGCCAGCAGTTCCGGACAGGGCCCTACAGATACGCAGTATTTT.

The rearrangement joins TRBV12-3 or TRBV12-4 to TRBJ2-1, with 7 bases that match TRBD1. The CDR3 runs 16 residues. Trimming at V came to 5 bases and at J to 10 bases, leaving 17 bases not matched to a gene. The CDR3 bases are TGTGCCAGCAGTCTACCGGGGATGGGGCCAGGGGGAGAGCAGTTCTTC. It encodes CASSLPGMGPGGEQFF.

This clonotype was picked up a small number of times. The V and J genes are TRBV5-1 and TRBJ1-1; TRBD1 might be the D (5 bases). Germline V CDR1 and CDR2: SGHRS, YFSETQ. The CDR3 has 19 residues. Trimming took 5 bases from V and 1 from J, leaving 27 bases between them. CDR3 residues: CASRRGYGGSGPWNTEAFF. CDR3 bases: TGCGCCAGCAGACGGGGGTATGGAGGGTCCGGGCCATGGAACACTGAAGCTTTCTTT.

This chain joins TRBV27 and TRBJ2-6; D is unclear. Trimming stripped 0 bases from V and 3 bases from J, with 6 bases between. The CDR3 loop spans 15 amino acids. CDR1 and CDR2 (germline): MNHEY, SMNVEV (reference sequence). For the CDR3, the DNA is TGTGCCAGCAGTTTATCGATCCTTGGGGCCAACGTCCTGACTTTC. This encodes CASSLSILGANVLTF.

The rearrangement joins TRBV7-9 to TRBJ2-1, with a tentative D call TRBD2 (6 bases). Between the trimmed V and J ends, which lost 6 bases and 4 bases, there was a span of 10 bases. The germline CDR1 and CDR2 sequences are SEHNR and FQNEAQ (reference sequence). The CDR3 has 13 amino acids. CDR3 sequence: CASRPEGYNEQFF. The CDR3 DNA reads TGTGCCAGCAGGCCGGAGGGGTACAATGAGCAGTTCTTC.

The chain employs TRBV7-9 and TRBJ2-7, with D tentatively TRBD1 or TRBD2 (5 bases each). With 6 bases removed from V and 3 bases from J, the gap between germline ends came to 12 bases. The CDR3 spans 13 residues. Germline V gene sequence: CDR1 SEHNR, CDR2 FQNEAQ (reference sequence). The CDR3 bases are TGTGCCAGCAGGTACGGGGCGGACTACGAGCAGTACTTC. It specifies CASRYGADYEQYF.

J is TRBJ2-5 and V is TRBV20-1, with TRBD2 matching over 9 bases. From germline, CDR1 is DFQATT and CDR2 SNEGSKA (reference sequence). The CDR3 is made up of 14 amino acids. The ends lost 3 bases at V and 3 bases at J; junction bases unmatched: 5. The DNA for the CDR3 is TGCAGTGCTAGCCGAGGCGGGGGGGAAGAGACCCAGTACTTC. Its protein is CSASRGGGEETQYF.

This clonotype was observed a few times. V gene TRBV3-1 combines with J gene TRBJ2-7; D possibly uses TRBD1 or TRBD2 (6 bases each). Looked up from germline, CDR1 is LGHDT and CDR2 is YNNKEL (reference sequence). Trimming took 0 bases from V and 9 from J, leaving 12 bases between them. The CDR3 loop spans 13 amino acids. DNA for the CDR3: TGTGCCAGCAGCCAAGATAAGAGGGGGGCGCAGTACTTC. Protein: CASSQDKRGAQYF.

CDR3 in DNA: TGTGCCAGTAGACGAACTCCCGTCAGTGCTGGCTATGGCTACACCTTC. This encodes CASRRTPVSAGYGYTF. V and J are TRBV19 and TRBJ1-2, with D unresolved. V was shortened by 6 bases and J by 4 bases, with 21 bases between the two germline ends. From germline, CDR1 is LNHDA and CDR2 SQIVND (reference sequence). There are 16 residues in the CDR3.

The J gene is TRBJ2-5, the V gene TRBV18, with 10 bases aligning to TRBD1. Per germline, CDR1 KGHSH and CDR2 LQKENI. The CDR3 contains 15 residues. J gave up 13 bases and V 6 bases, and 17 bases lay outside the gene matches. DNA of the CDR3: TGTGCCAGCTCTAGGGCCCGGGACAGGGGTCCTAATCCGTACTTC. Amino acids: CASSRARDRGPNPYF.

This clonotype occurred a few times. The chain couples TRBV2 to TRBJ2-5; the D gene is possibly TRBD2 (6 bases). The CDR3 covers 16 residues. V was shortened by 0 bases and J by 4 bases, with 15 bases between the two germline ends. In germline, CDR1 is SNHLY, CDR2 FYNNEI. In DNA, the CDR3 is TGTGCCAGCAGTGAAGCGGAGGGATCCGGGATAGAGACCCAGTACTTC. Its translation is CASSEAEGSGIETQYF.

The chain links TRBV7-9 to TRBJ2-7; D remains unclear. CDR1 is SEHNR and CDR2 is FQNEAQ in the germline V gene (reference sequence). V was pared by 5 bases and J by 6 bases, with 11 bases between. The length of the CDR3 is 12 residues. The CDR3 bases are TGTGCCAGCAGCCCCCCCGGTCGCGAGCAGTACTTC. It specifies CASSPPGREQYF.

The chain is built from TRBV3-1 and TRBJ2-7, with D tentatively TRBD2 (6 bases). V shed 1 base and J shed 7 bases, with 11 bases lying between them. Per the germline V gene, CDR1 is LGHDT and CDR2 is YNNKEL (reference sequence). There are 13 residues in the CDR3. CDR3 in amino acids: CASSQVRRGEQYF. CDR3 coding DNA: TGTGCCAGCAGCCAAGTTAGGCGGGGAGAGCAGTACTTC.

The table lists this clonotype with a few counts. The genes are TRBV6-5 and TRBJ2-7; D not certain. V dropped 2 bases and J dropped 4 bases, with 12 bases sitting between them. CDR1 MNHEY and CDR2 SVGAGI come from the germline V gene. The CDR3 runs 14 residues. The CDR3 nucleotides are TGTGCCAGCAGTTACCCGGGCTGGGGTTACGAGCAGTACTTC. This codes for CASSYPGWGYEQYF.

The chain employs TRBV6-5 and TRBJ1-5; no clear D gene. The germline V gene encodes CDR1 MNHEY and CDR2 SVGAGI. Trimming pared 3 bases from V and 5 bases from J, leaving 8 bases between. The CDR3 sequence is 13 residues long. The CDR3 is CASSYRPHQPQHF. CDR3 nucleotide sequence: TGTGCCAGCAGTTATCGGCCCCATCAGCCCCAGCATTTT.

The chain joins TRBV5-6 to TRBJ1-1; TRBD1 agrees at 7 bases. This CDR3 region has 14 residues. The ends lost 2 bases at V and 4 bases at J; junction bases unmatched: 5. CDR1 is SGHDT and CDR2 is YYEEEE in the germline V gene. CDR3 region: CASSFRGAGTEAFF. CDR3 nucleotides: TGTGCCAGCAGCTTCAGGGGGGCGGGCACTGAAGCTTTCTTT.

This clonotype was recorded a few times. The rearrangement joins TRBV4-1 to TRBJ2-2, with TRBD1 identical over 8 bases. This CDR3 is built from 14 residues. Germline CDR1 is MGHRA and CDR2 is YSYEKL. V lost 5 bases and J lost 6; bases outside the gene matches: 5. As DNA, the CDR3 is TGCGCCAGCAGCTTCGGACAGGGCGCCGGGGAGCTGTTTTTT. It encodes CASSFGQGAGELFF.

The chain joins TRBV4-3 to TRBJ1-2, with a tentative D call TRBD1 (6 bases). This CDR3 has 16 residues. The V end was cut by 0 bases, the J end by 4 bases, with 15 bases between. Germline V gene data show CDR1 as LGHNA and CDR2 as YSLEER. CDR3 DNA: TGCGCCAGCAGCCAAGATCGGACAGTGGCGTCCTATGGCTACACCTTC. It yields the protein CASSQDRTVASYGYTF.

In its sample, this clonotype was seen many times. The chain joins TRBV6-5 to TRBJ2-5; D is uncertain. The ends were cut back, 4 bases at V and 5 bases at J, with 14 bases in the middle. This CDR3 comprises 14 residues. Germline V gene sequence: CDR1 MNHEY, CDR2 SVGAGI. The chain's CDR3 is CASSSGDLRETQYF. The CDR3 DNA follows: TGTGCCAGCAGTTCAGGCGACCTTAGGGAGACCCAGTACTTC.

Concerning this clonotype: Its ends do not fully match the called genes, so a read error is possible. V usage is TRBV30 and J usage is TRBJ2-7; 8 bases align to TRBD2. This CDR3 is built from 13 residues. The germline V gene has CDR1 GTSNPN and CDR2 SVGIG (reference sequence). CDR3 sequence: CDWSRGGSYEQYF. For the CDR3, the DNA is TGTGACTGGAGTCGGGGGGGCTCCTACGAGCAGTACTTC.

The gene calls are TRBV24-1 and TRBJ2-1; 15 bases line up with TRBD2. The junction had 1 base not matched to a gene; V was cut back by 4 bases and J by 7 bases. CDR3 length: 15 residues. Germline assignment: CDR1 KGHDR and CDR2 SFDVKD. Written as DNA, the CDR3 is TGTGCCACCAGTGACGGACTAGCGGGGGGGAATGAGCAGTTCTTC. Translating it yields CATSDGLAGGNEQFF.

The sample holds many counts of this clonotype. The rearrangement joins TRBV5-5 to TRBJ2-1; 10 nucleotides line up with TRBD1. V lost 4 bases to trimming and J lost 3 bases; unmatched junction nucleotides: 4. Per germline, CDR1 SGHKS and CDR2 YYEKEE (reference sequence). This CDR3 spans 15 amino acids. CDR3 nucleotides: TGTGCCAGCAGCCCCGGGACAGGGGTCTACAATGAGCAGTTCTTC. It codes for CASSPGTGVYNEQFF.

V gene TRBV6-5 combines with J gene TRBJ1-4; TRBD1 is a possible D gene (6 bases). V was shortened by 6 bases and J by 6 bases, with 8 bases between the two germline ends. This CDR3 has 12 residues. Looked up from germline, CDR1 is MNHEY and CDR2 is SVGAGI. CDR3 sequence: CASRRQDEKLFF. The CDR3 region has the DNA TGTGCCAGCAGAAGACAGGATGAAAAACTGTTTTTT.

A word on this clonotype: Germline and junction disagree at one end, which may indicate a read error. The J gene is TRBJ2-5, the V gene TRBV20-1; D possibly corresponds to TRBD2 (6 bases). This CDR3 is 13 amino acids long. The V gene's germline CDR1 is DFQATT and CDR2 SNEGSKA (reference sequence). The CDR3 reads CSASDDLQETQYF. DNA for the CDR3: TGCAGCGCTAGCGACGATCTCCAAGAGACCCAGTACTTC.

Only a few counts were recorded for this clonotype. CDR3 nucleotides: TGTGCCAGCACCCTAGCGTCTTACGGCTACAATGAGCAGTTCTTC. It is translated as CASTLASYGYNEQFF. The rearrangement uses TRBV28 and TRBJ2-1, with a tentative D call TRBD2 (6 bases). Trimming removed 7 bases from V and 3 bases from J, with 16 bases in between. Germline-derived CDR1 and CDR2 are MDHEN and SYDVKM. The CDR3 runs to 15 residues.

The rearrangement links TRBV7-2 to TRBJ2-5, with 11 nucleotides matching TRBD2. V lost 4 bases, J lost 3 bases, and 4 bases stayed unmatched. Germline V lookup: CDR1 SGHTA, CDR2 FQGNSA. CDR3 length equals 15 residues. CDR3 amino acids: CASSSQTSGEETQYF. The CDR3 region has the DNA TGTGCCAGCAGCTCCCAGACTAGCGGGGAAGAGACCCAGTACTTC.

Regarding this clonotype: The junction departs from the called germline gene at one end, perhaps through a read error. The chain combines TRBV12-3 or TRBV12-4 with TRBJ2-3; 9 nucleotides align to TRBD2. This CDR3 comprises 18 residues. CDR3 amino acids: CASSLYLAGFPRTDAQYF. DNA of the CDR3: TGTGCCAGCAGTTTATATCTAGCGGGGTTCCCTAGAACAGATGCGCAGTATTTT.

CDR3 DNA: TGCGCCAGCAGCCAAGGCCCCAGAGAAGGAGCTGAAGCTTTCTTT. It is translated as CASSQGPREGAEAFF. This chain joins TRBV4-1 and TRBJ1-1, with D unclear. The CDR3 is 15 amino acids. V dropped 1 base and J dropped 6 bases, with 15 bases sitting between them. Germline CDR1 is MGHRA and CDR2 is YSYEKL.

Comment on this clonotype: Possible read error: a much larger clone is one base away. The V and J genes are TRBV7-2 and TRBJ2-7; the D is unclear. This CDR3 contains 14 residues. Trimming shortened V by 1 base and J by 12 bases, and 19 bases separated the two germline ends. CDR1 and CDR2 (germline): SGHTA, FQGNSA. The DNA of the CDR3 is TGTGCCAGCAGCTTAGGAGGCGTACGAGAGACCCTGTACTTC. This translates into CASSLGGVRETLYF.